This TCR beta chain was sequenced in a study of molecular identifiers for immune sequencing clone quantification. This clonotype occurred many times. TCRdb re-called the PCR reads through MiXCR, storing one row per CDR3 protein. This table holds 97,000 or so distinct CDR3 sequences, about a third found once. The germline V gene encodes CDR1 MDHEN and CDR2 SYDVKM. This CDR3 has 14 amino acids. V was clipped by 4 bases and J by 1 base, with 10 bases between them. Input material: naive CD8+ T cells from blood, with Jurkat cell RNA spiked in. Subset indicated: FACS-sorted CD8+CD4-CCR7+CD45RA+ naive T cells. V gene TRBV28 combines with J gene TRBJ2-5, with D uncertain. The clonotype was recovered from a human donor in good health. Some libraries in this study had Jurkat cell RNA spiked in. CDR3 in amino acids: CASSSGRIQETQYF. CDR3 coding DNA: TGTGCCAGCAGTTCAGGACGGATCCAAGAGACCCAGTACTTC.